The source of this T cell receptor beta chain is a study of T and B cells in COVID-19 patients. Study background: COVID-19 patients gave peripheral blood either during active infection or after recovery. The recovered patients had mostly mild to moderate COVID-19 with outpatient management.

This CDR3 region has 12 residues. V lost 5 bases, J lost 6 bases, and 3 bases stayed unmatched. The V gene's germline CDR1 is SGHNT and CDR2 YENEEA. TRB rearrangements were amplified by multiplex PCR with BIOMED2 TRB-A/B primers. TCRdb reanalysed the multiplex PCR reads using MiXCR and keeps one entry per CDR3 protein. The sample records 950 to 1,500 distinct CDR3 sequences, less than 30% being singletons. TRB was amplified from about 250-500 ng of blood genomic DNA. This sequence joins TRBV11-3 and TRBJ1-2, with 7 nucleotides matching TRBD1. The clonotype originates from a human donor with active COVID-19. Sequencing used blood. Here the CDR3 DNA reads TGTGCCAGCAGCCTGCAGGGGGATGGCTACACCTTC. As protein: CASSLQGDGYTF.